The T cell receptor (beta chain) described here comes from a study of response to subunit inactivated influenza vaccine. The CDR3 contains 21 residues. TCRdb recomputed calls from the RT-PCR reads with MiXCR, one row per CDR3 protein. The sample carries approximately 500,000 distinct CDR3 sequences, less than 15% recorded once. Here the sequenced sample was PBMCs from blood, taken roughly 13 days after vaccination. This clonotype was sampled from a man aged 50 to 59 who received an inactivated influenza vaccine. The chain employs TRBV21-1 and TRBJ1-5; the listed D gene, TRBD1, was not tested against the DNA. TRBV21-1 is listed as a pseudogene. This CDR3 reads CASSTGQGLGYLIFSNQPQHF. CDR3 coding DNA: TGTGCCAGCAGCACAGGACAGGGTCTCGGTTACCTAATCTTTAGCAATCAGCCCCAGCATTTT.